This T cell receptor (beta chain) came from a study of T cells in Graves' hyperthyroidism and ophthalmopathy. On the study more broadly: It was at initial diagnosis, before any treatment, that peripheral blood was collected.

The source material, RNA transcripts, was used to amplify TCR beta CDR3 regions. Initially, a first-round RT-PCR of the TCR CDR3 employed the HTBI primer set. TCRdb independently ran MiXCR on the multiplex PCR reads; one entry per CDR3 protein. The sample yields about 360,000 distinct CDR3 sequences, approximately 13% seen once. Exclusion followed for patients with uncontrolled infection, other autoimmune disease, pregnancy or lactation. Diagnosing involved the use of clinical symptoms, serum thyroxine and TRAb, thyroid ultrasound and orbital computed tomography. The PBMCs studied were ones that came from 10 ml fresh peripheral blood. The V end was cut by 2 bases, the J end by 6 bases, with 11 bases between. Germline V gene data show CDR1 as LGHNT and CDR2 as FRNRAP. The CDR3 is made up of 15 amino acids.

The source material was blood. V and J are TRBV12-5 and TRBJ1-6; weak D call: TRBD1 (5 bases). The source of this sequence is a man younger than 40 with Graves' hyperthyroidism that later progressed to Graves' ophthalmopathy. CDR3 loop: CASGLLGRSNSPLHF. The CDR3 nucleotides read TGTGCTAGTGGTTTGTTGGGACGTTCTAATTCACCCCTCCACTTT.